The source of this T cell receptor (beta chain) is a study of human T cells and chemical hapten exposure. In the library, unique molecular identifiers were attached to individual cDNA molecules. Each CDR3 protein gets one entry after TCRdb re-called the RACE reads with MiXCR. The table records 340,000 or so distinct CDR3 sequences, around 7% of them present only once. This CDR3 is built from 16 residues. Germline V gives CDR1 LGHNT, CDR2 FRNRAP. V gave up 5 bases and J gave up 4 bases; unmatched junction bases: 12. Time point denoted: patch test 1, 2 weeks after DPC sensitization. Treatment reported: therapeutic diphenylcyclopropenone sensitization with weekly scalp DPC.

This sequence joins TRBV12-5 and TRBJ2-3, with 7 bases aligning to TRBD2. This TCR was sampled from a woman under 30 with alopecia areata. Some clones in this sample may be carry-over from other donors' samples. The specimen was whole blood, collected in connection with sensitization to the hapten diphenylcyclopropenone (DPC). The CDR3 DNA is TGTGCTAGTGGTGAACCCAATAGCGGGTGGTCAGATACGCAGTATTTT. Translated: CASGEPNSGWSDTQYF.